These 24 T cell receptor beta chains were sequenced from one sample in a study of cytomegalovirus exposure and HLA in healthy donors. With 60 Vbeta and 13 Jbeta primers, the PCR was carried out. Using immunoSEQ multiplex PCR, the repertoire was profiled, and TCRdb retains in-frame clones only, with some absent. The sample includes about 150,000 clones, less than 85% seen only once; the top ten take 6% to 6.5%. Sequenced sample: PBMCs. The receptors here all came from a man aged 45 to 65 in good health and CMV-seropositive.

The chain carries TRBV6-4 and TRBJ2-2; 8 positions agree with TRBD1. The germline CDR1 and CDR2 sequences are MRHNA and SNTAGT. With 0 bases clipped from V and 1 base from J, the junction kept 7 bases outside the gene matches. This CDR3 has 18 residues. The chain's CDR3 is CASSDSTSGGENTGELFF. The CDR3 nucleotides are TGTGCCAGCAGTGACTCCACTTCAGGGGGCGAGAACACCGGGGAGCTGTTTTTT.

The chain combines TRBV2 with TRBJ2-1; 8 nucleotides agree with TRBD2. CDR3 length: 15 residues. CDR1 is SNHLY, CDR2 FYNNEI, per germline. V lost 5 bases and J lost 5; bases outside the gene matches: 8. CDR3: CASSRRGTRDNEQFF. The CDR3 DNA follows: TGTGCCAGCAGTCGAAGAGGGACTAGAGACAATGAGCAGTTCTTC.

The chain uses TRBV5-5 and TRBJ1-4, with a weak D call TRBD1 (5 bases). The CDR3 length is 15 residues. CDR1 and CDR2 (germline): SGHKS, YYEKEE (reference sequence). With 2 bases removed from V and 4 bases from J, the gap between germline ends came to 12 bases. The CDR3 DNA reads TGTGCCAGCAGCTTAAGACAGAGAAGTAATGAAAAACTGTTTTTT. Translation: CASSLRQRSNEKLFF.

V and J are TRBV7-9 and TRBJ2-5, with 8 bases aligning to TRBD2. This CDR3 contains 13 residues. Germline V gene lookup returns CDR1 SEHNR and CDR2 FQNEAQ (reference sequence). The trim removed 5 bases at V and 5 bases at J, leaving 4 bases unmatched. CDR3 bases: TGTGCCAGCAGCACCGGACTAGCTGAGACCCAGTACTTC. This encodes CASSTGLAETQYF.

The V call is TRBV6-5, the J call TRBJ2-1; 9 bases are shared with TRBD2. CDR3 length: 13 amino acids. The trim removed 7 bases at V and 8 bases at J, leaving 6 bases unmatched. The germline V gene has CDR1 MNHEY and CDR2 SVGAGI. CDR3 amino acids: CASMRTSEHEQFF. The CDR3 DNA reads as TGTGCCAGCATGAGGACTAGCGAGCATGAGCAGTTCTTC.

The chain has TRBV7-2 and TRBJ2-5; 8 positions match TRBD1. Germline CDR1 and CDR2: SGHTA and FQGNSA. V lost 5 bases, J lost 5 bases, and 7 bases stayed unmatched. The CDR3 spans 14 residues. CDR3 in DNA: TGTGCCAGCAGCGGGACAGGAGGTAAGGAGACCCAGTACTTC. This gives the protein CASSGTGGKETQYF. The whole variable domain, filled in from reference TRBV7-2 and TRBJ2-5, reads GAGVSQSPSNKVTEKGKDVELRCDPISGHTALYWYRQSLGQGLEFLIYFQGNSAPDKSGLPSDRFSAERTGGSVSTLTIQRTQQEDSAVYLCASSGTGGKETQYFGPGTRLLVL.

V usage is TRBV19 and J usage is TRBJ2-2; 7 bases agree with TRBD1. CDR1 and CDR2 from the germline V gene are LNHDA and SQIVND (reference sequence). J lost 6 bases, V lost 3 bases, and 7 bases had no gene match. The length of the CDR3 is 15 residues. The CDR3 loop reads CASSINDRDAGELFF. CDR3 bases: TGTGCCAGTAGTATCAACGACAGGGACGCCGGGGAGCTGTTTTTT. Combining the CDR3 with reference TRBV19 and TRBJ2-2 gives the whole variable domain DGGITQSPKYLFRKEGQNVTLSCEQNLNHDAMYWYRQDPGQGLRLIYYSQIVNDFQKGDIAEGYSVSREKKESFPLTVTSAQKNPTAFYLCASSINDRDAGELFFGEGSRLTVL.

This clone appeared a single time. The chain employs TRBV6-5 and TRBJ1-1; no definite D call. With 0 bases removed from V and 6 bases from J, the gap between germline ends came to 8 bases. The CDR3 sequence is 13 residues long. Germline loops: CDR1 MNHEY, CDR2 SVGAGI. CDR3 loop: CASSYSGEPEAFF. CDR3 coding DNA: TGTGCCAGCAGTTACTCCGGGGAACCTGAAGCTTTCTTT.

To note about this clone: One end of the junction does not line up with germline, which may come from a read error. The chain couples TRBV7-9 to TRBJ1-5, with a weak D call TRBD1 (5 bases). This CDR3 contains 16 residues. Germline V gene lookup returns CDR1 SEHNR and CDR2 FQNEAQ (reference sequence). The CDR3 spells CSSSFQDTGSNQPQHF. The CDR3 region has the DNA TGTTCCAGCAGCTTCCAAGACACAGGTAGCAATCAGCCCCAGCATTTT.

This chain uses TRBV23-1 with TRBJ2-1; 9 nucleotides match TRBD1. TRBV23-1 is given ORF status, its function remaining uncertain. This CDR3 has 18 residues. V shed 0 bases and J 0 bases; nucleotides not matched to a gene: 6. The CDR3 spells CASSQSRTGADSYNEQFF. The CDR3 DNA reads TGCGCCAGCAGTCAATCTAGGACAGGGGCAGACTCCTACAATGAGCAGTTCTTC.

This clone turned up a few times. The chain is built from TRBV30 and TRBJ1-1, with D perhaps matching TRBD1 (5 bases). V was shortened by 5 bases and J by 1 base, with 11 bases between the two germline ends. The CDR3 has 13 residues. Germline V gives CDR1 GTSNPN, CDR2 SVGIG (reference sequence). The CDR3 spells CAWARDRNTEAFF. For the CDR3, the DNA is TGTGCCTGGGCTAGAGACAGGAACACTGAAGCTTTCTTT.

The gene calls are TRBV7-3 and TRBJ2-1; a possible D gene is TRBD1 (5 bases). V was pared by 4 bases and J by 10 bases, with 14 bases between. The CDR3 extends over 13 amino acids. Germline loops: CDR1 SGHTA, CDR2 FQGTGA. The CDR3 nucleotides are TGTGCCAGCAGCTCCACCCAGGGTTGGGAGCAGTTCTTC. This translates into CASSSTQGWEQFF.

The chain recombines TRBV27 with TRBJ2-7, with D possibly matching TRBD2 (7 bases). Trimming removed 3 bases from V and 6 bases from J, with 24 bases in between. This CDR3 is 17 amino acids long. Germline V gene lookup returns CDR1 MNHEY and CDR2 SMNVEV (reference sequence). The chain's CDR3 is CASSFRAGLHRGGEQYF. The DNA for the CDR3 is TGTGCCAGCAGTTTTCGAGCGGGACTTCACCGAGGGGGCGAGCAGTACTTC.

This clone came up once. The rearrangement joins TRBV27 to TRBJ2-1; D is unresolved. CDR1 MNHEY and CDR2 SMNVEV come from the germline V gene (reference sequence). The length of the CDR3 is 15 residues. Trimming took off 3 bases at V and 7 bases at J, with 16 bases between the two ends. Here the CDR3 reads CASSFLVARHNEQFF. Written as DNA, the CDR3 is TGTGCCAGCAGTTTTCTAGTAGCTCGGCATAATGAGCAGTTCTTC.

This chain links TRBV5-8 with TRBJ2-7; TRBD2 might be the D (5 bases). The CDR3 consists of 15 residues. CDR1 is SGHTS, CDR2 YDEGEE, per germline. Between the trimmed V and J ends, which lost 4 bases and 4 bases, there was a span of 18 bases. Here the CDR3 reads CASSVPGRGSYEQYF. CDR3 nucleotide sequence: TGTGCCAGCAGCGTGCCGGGCCGCGGGTCGTACGAGCAGTACTTC.

The chain couples TRBV16 to TRBJ1-1, with TRBD1 as a possible D gene (5 bases). V dropped 0 bases and J dropped 8 bases, with 13 bases sitting between them. The CDR3 extends over 14 amino acids. Germline V gene sequence: CDR1 KGHSY, CDR2 FQNENV. CDR3 amino acids: CASSQSWQGGEAFF. In DNA form, the CDR3 reads TGTGCCAGCAGCCAATCCTGGCAGGGAGGGGAAGCTTTCTTT.

This clone was found a few times. The genes are TRBV19 and TRBJ2-6; tentatively, D is TRBD2 (6 bases). V lost 4 bases to trimming and J lost 2 bases, with 9 bases between them. The CDR3 extends over 15 amino acids. The germline V gene encodes CDR1 LNHDA and CDR2 SQIVND (reference sequence). The CDR3 sequence: CASSNRETGANVLTF. The CDR3 DNA sequence: TGTGCCAGTAGTAATCGGGAGACTGGGGCCAACGTCCTGACTTTC.

This clone was picked up one time. The chain is built from TRBV9 and TRBJ2-7; the match to TRBD2 covers 13 bases. Germline CDR1 reads SGDLS; CDR2 reads YYNGEE. This CDR3 spans 18 amino acids. V lost 4 bases, J lost 4 bases, and 14 bases stayed unmatched. CDR3 residues: CASSPGTGLAGPTYEQYF. The CDR3, as DNA: TGTGCCAGCAGCCCGGGCACGGGACTAGCGGGACCAACTTACGAGCAGTACTTC.

The V and J genes are TRBV6-5 and TRBJ2-7; 13 nucleotides match TRBD2. The germline V gene has CDR1 MNHEY and CDR2 SVGAGI. This CDR3 has 15 amino acids. V shed 6 bases and J 5 bases; nucleotides not matched to a gene: 7. The CDR3 DNA is TGTGCCAGCAGCTGGACTAGCGGGAGACGAGACGAGCAGTACTTC. Amino acid sequence: CASSWTSGRRDEQYF.

The CDR3 protein is CAWSFELLPSGNTIYF. CDR3 in DNA: TGTGCCTGGAGTTTTGAACTCTTACCCTCTGGAAACACCATATATTTT. The chain carries TRBV30 and TRBJ1-3; no reliable D call. V lost 2 bases, J lost 0 bases, and 14 bases lay in between. Germline V CDR1 and CDR2: GTSNPN, SVGIG (reference sequence). The CDR3 contains 16 residues. Complete variable domain (other parts from reference TRBV30 and TRBJ1-3): SQTIHQWPATLVQPVGSPLSLECTVEGTSNPNLYWYRQAAGRGLQLLFYSVGIGQISSEVPQNLSASRPQDRQFILSSKKLLLSDSGFYLCAWSFELLPSGNTIYFGEGSWLTVV.

This rearrangement joins TRBV19 to TRBJ2-7, with 9 positions matching TRBD2. The germline V gene has CDR1 LNHDA and CDR2 SQIVND (reference sequence). J lost 7 bases, V lost 3 bases, and 7 bases had no gene match. The length of the CDR3 is 14 residues. The CDR3 coding sequence is TGTGCCAGTAGTATTAGTCTAGCGGGAAGGGAGCAGTACTTC. Translation: CASSISLAGREQYF.

The V gene is TRBV5-1, the J gene TRBJ2-2; no firm D call. V lost 2 bases, J lost 4 bases, and 3 bases lay in between. Per germline, CDR1 SGHRS and CDR2 YFSETQ. The CDR3 has 12 amino acids. Here the CDR3 reads CASSFLTGELFF. The CDR3 DNA sequence: TGCGCCAGCAGCTTCCTCACCGGGGAGCTGTTTTTT.

This clone was seen a few times. This chain uses TRBV6-6 with TRBJ1-2; D remains unclear. There are 11 residues in the CDR3. Trimming removed 6 bases from V and 4 bases from J, with 6 bases in between. The germline gives CDR1 MNHNY, CDR2 SVGAGI (reference sequence). The CDR3 bases are TGTGCCAGCAGGCGAGCCTATGGCTACACCTTC. Protein sequence: CASRRAYGYTF.

This clone showed up just once. The J gene is TRBJ2-2, the V gene TRBV4-2, with 9 bases matching TRBD2. V trimming: 4 bases; J trimming: 7 bases; junction bases outside the gene matches: 7. The length of the CDR3 is 15 residues. In germline, CDR1 is LGHNA, CDR2 YNFKEQ. Here the CDR3 DNA reads TGTGCCAGCAGCCCGATAGCGGGAGCGGGCGGGGAGCTGTTTTTT. It encodes CASSPIAGAGGELFF.